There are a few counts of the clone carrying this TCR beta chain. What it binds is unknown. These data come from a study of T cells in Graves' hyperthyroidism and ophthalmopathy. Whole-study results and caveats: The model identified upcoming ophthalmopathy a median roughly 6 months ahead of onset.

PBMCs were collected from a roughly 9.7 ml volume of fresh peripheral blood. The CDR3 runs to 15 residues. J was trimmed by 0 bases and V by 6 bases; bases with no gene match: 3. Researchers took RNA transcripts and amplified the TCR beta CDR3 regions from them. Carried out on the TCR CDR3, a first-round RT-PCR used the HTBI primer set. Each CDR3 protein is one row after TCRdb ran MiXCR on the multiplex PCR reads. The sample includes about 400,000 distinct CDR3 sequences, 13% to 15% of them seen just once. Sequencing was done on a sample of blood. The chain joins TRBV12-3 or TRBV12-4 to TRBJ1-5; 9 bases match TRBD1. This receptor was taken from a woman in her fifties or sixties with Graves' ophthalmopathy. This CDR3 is CASSRDRDSNQPQHF. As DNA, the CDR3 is TGTGCCAGCAGCCGGGACAGGGATAGCAATCAGCCCCAGCATTTT.